The present T cell receptor beta chain was sequenced within a study of response to subunit inactivated influenza vaccine listed by TCRdb under 2018. Regarding the study in general: Deep quantitative T cell receptor repertoire profiling was used in the study to track responses to a trivalent subunit inactivated influenza vaccine.

A word on this clonotype: The specificity of this receptor is unknown. Base-call qualities are not available, and no considerably larger clone is one nucleotide away.

The CDR3 contains 15 residues, cysteine and phenylalanine counted. CDR3 DNA is the only sequence kept; it has 45 bases, read in frame from the first base. CDR1 and CDR2 are read off the germline V gene as LGHNA and YNFKEQ. From V the trimming removes 0 bases and from J it removes 3 bases, while the gene matches leave 5 bases of the junction unaccounted for. The paper's findings and limits, for the study overall: The authors proposed that each seasonal influenza vaccination may bring in only a limited number of new T cells.

The library was built by means of RT-PCR. Sequencing took place on an Illumina HiSeq 2500. Clones were called with MiXCR by TCRdb after fastp trimmed the public reads at Q25, and only in-frame beta chains were retained. Rows are unified per CDR3 protein, each entry keeping the most common DNA and genes. The sample table records under 800,000 distinct CDR3 sequences; about 14% of these occur just once. The ten largest make up 6.5% to 8.5% of the sample. The TCR originated in a man aged 50-59 years who received an inactivated influenza vaccine. Donor details come from another sample of the same person, matched by shared clones. Material: PBMCs from blood, obtained 14 to 15 days before vaccination. The chain is assembled from TRBV4-2 and TRBJ2-7; TRBD1 matches 7 bases in the middle. DNA sequence: TGTGCCAGCAGCCAAGAAGGAACAGGGGACTACGAGCAGTACTTC. It is translated as CASSQEGTGDYEQYF.